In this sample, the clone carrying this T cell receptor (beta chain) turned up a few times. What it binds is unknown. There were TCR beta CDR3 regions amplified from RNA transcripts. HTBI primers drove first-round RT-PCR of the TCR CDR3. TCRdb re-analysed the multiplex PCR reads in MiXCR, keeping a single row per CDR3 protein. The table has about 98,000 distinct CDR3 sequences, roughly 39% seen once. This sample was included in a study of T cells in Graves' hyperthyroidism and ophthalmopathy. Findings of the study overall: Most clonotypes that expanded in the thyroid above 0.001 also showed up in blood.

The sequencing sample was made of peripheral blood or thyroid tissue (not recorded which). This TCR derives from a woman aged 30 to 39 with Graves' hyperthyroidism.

The DNA for the CDR3 is TGCAGTGCTCCCGTAGCGGGGGGAAATCAGCCCCAGCATTTT. It codes for CSAPVAGGNQPQHF. The gene calls are TRBV20-1 and TRBJ1-5; TRBD1 might be the D (5 bases). The CDR3 runs 14 residues. V dropped 5 bases and J dropped 4 bases, with 15 bases sitting between them. Per the germline V gene, CDR1 is DFQATT and CDR2 is SNEGSKA (reference sequence).